A selection of T cell receptor beta chains follows, all from one sample in a study of blood T cells in healthy people across ages. TCRdb called the 5' RACE reads again in MiXCR, with one record for every CDR3 protein. The data hold around 870,000 distinct CDR3 sequences, with under 35% observed a single time. The sequencing input was blood. The receptors originated from a woman at least 80 years old in good health. The CDR3 runs from the conserved cysteine through the conserved F or W. The order of the fields is J gene, V gene, D gene, clone size, CDR3 protein, CDR3 DNA. A D gene is named only where the DNA matches it firmly. Size is omitted from some rows. Given values are once, few, many or a class for expanded clones.

j_call: TRBJ1-2
v_call: TRBV18
d_call: .
clone_size: few
cdr3_aa: CASSPYAGLEGYTF
cdr3_nt: TGTGCCAGCTCTCCCTACGCAGGGCTAGAAGGCTACACCTTC

j_call: TRBJ2-1
v_call: TRBV20-1
d_call: TRBD2
clone_size: few
cdr3_aa: CSASPRTSGGCNEQFF
cdr3_nt: TGCAGTGCTAGTCCCAGGACTAGCGGGGGGTGTAATGAGCAGTTCTTC

j_call: TRBJ2-2
v_call: TRBV12-3/TRBV12-4
d_call: TRBD2
clone_size: .
cdr3_aa: CASSLVSGGEFTGELFF
cdr3_nt: TGTGCCAGCAGTTTGGTTAGCGGGGGAGAATTCACCGGGGAGCTGTTTTTT

j_call: TRBJ2-1
v_call: TRBV7-6
d_call: TRBD2
clone_size: .
cdr3_aa: CASSFSGAGTSGGGAGYNEQFF
cdr3_nt: TGTGCCAGCAGCTTTAGTGGGGCCGGGACTAGCGGGGGGGGGGCTGGATACAATGAGCAGTTCTTC

j_call: TRBJ1-2
v_call: TRBV6-5
d_call: .
clone_size: many
cdr3_aa: CASKESQGRLYGYTF
cdr3_nt: TGTGCCAGCAAAGAGTCTCAGGGGCGCCTATATGGCTACACCTTC

j_call: TRBJ1-6
v_call: TRBV6-2/TRBV6-3
d_call: .
clone_size: many
cdr3_aa: CASSRIESPLHF
cdr3_nt: TGTGCCAGCAGTCGTATTGAGTCACCCCTCCACTTT

j_call: TRBJ2-6
v_call: TRBV6-5
d_call: .
clone_size: many
cdr3_aa: CASSKQGARGANVLTF
cdr3_nt: TGTGCCAGCAGTAAACAGGGAGCCCGGGGGGCCAACGTCCTGACTTTC

j_call: TRBJ2-5
v_call: TRBV12-3/TRBV12-4
d_call: TRBD2
clone_size: many
cdr3_aa: CASTLRESETQYF
cdr3_nt: TGTGCCAGCACCTTGCGGGAGAGCGAGACCCAGTACTTC

j_call: TRBJ1-6
v_call: TRBV7-8
d_call: .
clone_size: many
cdr3_aa: CASRTNAINSPLHF
cdr3_nt: TGTGCCAGCAGAACTAACGCAATTAATTCACCCCTCCACTTT

j_call: TRBJ2-3
v_call: TRBV7-9
d_call: TRBD1
clone_size: .
cdr3_aa: CASSSVVQDRGSTDTQYF
cdr3_nt: TGTGCCAGCAGTTCCGTAGTCCAGGACAGGGGGAGCACAGATACGCAGTATTTT

j_call: TRBJ2-7
v_call: TRBV6-5
d_call: .
clone_size: .
cdr3_aa: CANHGGGANYNEQYF
cdr3_nt: TGTGCCAACCACGGAGGGGGGGCTAATTACAATGAGCAGTACTTC

j_call: TRBJ2-3
v_call: TRBV20-1
d_call: .
clone_size: .
cdr3_aa: CSARGIDGSTDTQYF
cdr3_nt: TGCAGTGCTAGAGGTATAGACGGGTCCACAGATACGCAGTATTTT

j_call: TRBJ1-2
v_call: TRBV3-1
d_call: .
clone_size: .
cdr3_aa: CASSQDSARYGYTF
cdr3_nt: TGTGCCAGCAGCCAAGATAGTGCCCGCTATGGCTACACCTTC

j_call: TRBJ1-1
v_call: TRBV6-2/TRBV6-3
d_call: .
clone_size: .
cdr3_aa: CASRAKQGNTEAFF
cdr3_nt: TGTGCCAGCAGGGCCAAACAGGGAAACACTGAAGCTTTCTTT

j_call: TRBJ2-3
v_call: TRBV7-2
d_call: .
clone_size: many
cdr3_aa: CASSLTSITDTQYF
cdr3_nt: TGTGCCAGCAGCCTGACTAGTATCACAGATACGCAGTATTTT

j_call: TRBJ1-2
v_call: TRBV10-2
d_call: .
clone_size: few
cdr3_aa: CASSERGLYGYTF
cdr3_nt: TGCGCCAGCAGTGAGAGGGGTCTCTATGGCTACACCTTC

j_call: TRBJ2-1
v_call: TRBV20-1
d_call: TRBD1
clone_size: many
cdr3_aa: CSASTGSNNEQFF
cdr3_nt: TGCAGTGCGTCGACAGGGTCAAACAATGAGCAGTTCTTC

j_call: TRBJ2-1
v_call: TRBV6-2/TRBV6-3
d_call: .
clone_size: many
cdr3_aa: CASSYFVQGNEQFF
cdr3_nt: TGTGCCAGCAGTTATTTCGTGCAGGGCAATGAGCAGTTCTTC

j_call: TRBJ2-5
v_call: TRBV6-1
d_call: .
clone_size: few
cdr3_aa: CASSLPGDPYNEQYF
cdr3_nt: TGTGCCAGCAGTCTCCCAGGGGACCCCTACAATGAGCAGTACTTC

j_call: TRBJ1-2
v_call: TRBV4-3
d_call: .
clone_size: many
cdr3_aa: CASSQSVGGTRGYTF
cdr3_nt: TGCGCCAGCAGCCAATCGGTAGGAGGGACGAGGGGCTACACCTTC

j_call: TRBJ1-3
v_call: TRBV4-3
d_call: .
clone_size: .
cdr3_aa: CASSQDPGGSNTIYF
cdr3_nt: TGCGCCAGCAGCCAAGATCCCGGGGGCTCGAACACCATATATTTT

j_call: TRBJ1-1
v_call: TRBV6-2/TRBV6-3
d_call: .
clone_size: .
cdr3_aa: CASRRDDLNTEAFF
cdr3_nt: TGTGCCAGCAGACGGGACGACCTGAACACTGAAGCTTTCTTT

j_call: TRBJ1-3
v_call: TRBV11-2
d_call: .
clone_size: once
cdr3_aa: CASSLDPVNSGNTIYF
cdr3_nt: TGTGCCAGCAGCTTAGATCCTGTCAACTCTGGAAACACCATATATTTT

j_call: TRBJ2-5
v_call: TRBV7-2
d_call: .
clone_size: once
cdr3_aa: CASSLVGGMQEQYF
cdr3_nt: TGTGCCAGCAGCTTAGTGGGGGGTATGCAAGAGCAGTACTTC

j_call: TRBJ2-1
v_call: TRBV24-1
d_call: TRBD2
clone_size: .
cdr3_aa: CATSERTSGGLYNEQFF
cdr3_nt: TGTGCCACCAGTGAGAGGACTAGCGGGGGACTTTACAATGAGCAGTTCTTC

j_call: TRBJ2-1
v_call: TRBV5-1
d_call: .
clone_size: many
cdr3_aa: CASSFNEQAYNEQFF
cdr3_nt: TGCGCCAGCAGCTTTAACGAACAGGCTTACAATGAGCAGTTCTTC

j_call: TRBJ2-5
v_call: TRBV30
d_call: .
clone_size: many
cdr3_aa: CAWSEGWGLREQYF
cdr3_nt: TGTGCCTGGAGTGAGGGTTGGGGGTTGAGGGAGCAGTACTTC

j_call: TRBJ2-2
v_call: TRBV5-6
d_call: .
clone_size: .
cdr3_aa: CASSFWGQNTGELFF
cdr3_nt: TGTGCCAGCAGCTTTTGGGGACAAAACACCGGGGAGCTGTTTTTT

j_call: TRBJ2-3
v_call: TRBV7-9
d_call: .
clone_size: many
cdr3_aa: CASSLFGQASTDTQYF
cdr3_nt: TGTGCCAGCAGCTTATTCGGCCAGGCGAGCACAGATACGCAGTATTTT

j_call: TRBJ2-5
v_call: TRBV20-1
d_call: TRBD1
clone_size: many
cdr3_aa: CSARRDSGETQYF
cdr3_nt: TGCAGTGCAAGACGGGACAGCGGAGAGACCCAGTACTTC

j_call: TRBJ2-5
v_call: TRBV20-1
d_call: .
clone_size: .
cdr3_aa: CSARDGLILADATQYF
cdr3_nt: TGCAGTGCTAGAGATGGTCTTATTTTAGCAGACGCGACCCAGTACTTC

j_call: TRBJ1-2
v_call: TRBV7-6
d_call: .
clone_size: many
cdr3_aa: CASSLQENYGYTF
cdr3_nt: TGTGCCAGCAGCCTACAGGAGAACTATGGCTACACCTTC

j_call: TRBJ2-1
v_call: TRBV18
d_call: .
clone_size: once
cdr3_aa: CASSPVGQETQFF
cdr3_nt: TGTGCCAGCTCACCAGTAGGACAAGAGACCCAGTTCTTC

j_call: TRBJ1-4
v_call: TRBV7-9
d_call: TRBD1
clone_size: many
cdr3_aa: CASTSTDRGHEKLFF
cdr3_nt: TGTGCCAGCACCTCCACGGACAGGGGACATGAAAAACTGTTTTTT

j_call: TRBJ2-1
v_call: TRBV20-1
d_call: .
clone_size: many
cdr3_aa: CSAREPSSYNEQFF
cdr3_nt: TGCAGTGCTAGGGAACCGAGCTCCTACAATGAGCAGTTCTTC

j_call: TRBJ1-1
v_call: TRBV7-9
d_call: .
clone_size: few
cdr3_aa: CASSSNPDRHGVMPEAFF
cdr3_nt: TGTGCCAGCAGCTCCAATCCCGACAGGCACGGGGTGATGCCGGAAGCTTTCTTT

j_call: TRBJ2-3
v_call: TRBV6-2/TRBV6-3
d_call: TRBD2
clone_size: .
cdr3_aa: CASSSPTSVRTDTQYF
cdr3_nt: TGTGCCAGCAGTTCCCCCACTAGCGTCCGCACAGATACGCAGTATTTT

j_call: TRBJ2-1
v_call: TRBV4-2
d_call: TRBD1
clone_size: many
cdr3_aa: CASSPRPPGTGTKEQFF
cdr3_nt: TGTGCCAGCAGCCCAAGACCTCCCGGGACAGGGACTAAAGAGCAGTTCTTC

j_call: TRBJ1-1
v_call: TRBV7-6
d_call: .
clone_size: few
cdr3_aa: CASSPRLGQNTEAFF
cdr3_nt: TGTGCCAGCAGCCCCCGCCTAGGACAGAACACTGAAGCTTTCTTT

j_call: TRBJ2-1
v_call: TRBV27
d_call: TRBD2
clone_size: few
cdr3_aa: CASSLGGGGRDNEQFF
cdr3_nt: TGTGCCAGCAGTTTGGGGGGGGGGGGGAGAGACAATGAGCAGTTCTTC

j_call: TRBJ2-3
v_call: TRBV7-8
d_call: TRBD2
clone_size: .
cdr3_aa: CASSFGGGGATDTQYF
cdr3_nt: TGTGCCAGCAGCTTTGGGGGCGGGGGGGCGACAGATACGCAGTATTTT

j_call: TRBJ2-7
v_call: TRBV6-2/TRBV6-3
d_call: TRBD1
clone_size: many
cdr3_aa: CASTLATGGPQYF
cdr3_nt: TGTGCCAGCACCCTTGCGACAGGGGGTCCTCAGTACTTC